This TCR beta chain was recorded in a study of blood T cell repertoires in COVID-19 (TCRdb year 2020). In terms of the full investigation: Samples from collaborators originated in the United States, Italy and Spain and spanned both the acute and convalescent phases of COVID-19. The prospective study material was composed of cDNA or gDNA derived from T cells, B-cell-depleted T cells, or PBMCs. Subjects who had been exposed to COVID-19, were actively infected with it, or had recovered from it provided the deeply sampled blood TCRbeta repertoires that made up the dataset. The repertoires were released in a freely available public database intended as a resource for research on the immune response to SARS-CoV-2. The samples were drawn from two sources: the first 160 participants of the ongoing ImmuneRACE study, and over 1,000 subjects contributed by 6 global collaborators. A de-identified subject ID, COVID-19 status, age in years and sex were almost always included in the sample metadata. Where HLA class I and class II types were available, the types were taken from metadata supplied by the sample provider, not from assay-based typing. The paper's findings and limits, for the study overall: Clinical and demographic metadata were provided uncurated, with the amount varying by source and participant.

From the cysteine up to the phenylalanine, the CDR3 has a length of 16 residues. Of all the DNA, just the CDR3 is kept, 48 bases in frame from base 1. Trimmed from V: 4 bases; trimmed from J: 6 bases; junction bases lacking a gene match: 7. Based on the germline V gene, the CDR1 and CDR2 sequences are SGDLS and YYNGEE. Note on this clone: Its antigen target is currently unknown. The input lacks base qualities; no much larger clone sits a single base away.

TCRbeta CDR3 regions were amplified from genomic DNA by means of the immunoSEQ Assay, a bias-controlled multiplex PCR. As for how the authors treated the data: Within the assay, amplification of reference gene primers was used to estimate how many nucleated cells each sample contained. To quantify the absolute abundance of each unique TCRbeta CDR3 rearrangement, sequence reads were collapsed and filtered. Productive Simpson clonality was computed per sample as the square root of Simpson's diversity index over productive rearrangements. TCRdb holds this immuneACCESS table with in-frame rearrangements only. Some clones are missing; in checked studies, unresolved V genes explain under half, and the rest has no known cause. V and J calls and clone size are as listed in that table; D and trimming were resolved from the DNA. Within this sample are around 110,000 clones, with more than 75% of them counted one time only. Roughly 1.5% of the sample comes from the top ten.

Whole blood was collected in K2EDTA tubes by collaborating institutions according to the institutions' own protocols. For TCRbeta analysis, collaborators shipped samples as frozen whole blood, isolated PBMCs, or DNA extracted from either of those sample types. The sample taken for sequencing was peripheral blood. The TCR sequence derives from a man aged 40-55 years with acute or convalescent COVID-19. Here the chain combines TRBV9 and TRBJ2-3; TRBD2 fits 14 bases in the junction. Read as DNA, the sequence is TGTGCCAGCAGCCCCCGACTAGCGGGGGGGTTGGATACGCAGTATTTT. It specifies CASSPRLAGGLDTQYF.